Shown below are 15 T cell receptor beta chains from a single sample sequenced in a study of T cell repertoires in cytomegalovirus infection. For these receptors, no antigen is known. One entry per CDR3 protein results from TCRdb running MiXCR on the reads. The sample lists approximately 770,000 distinct CDR3 sequences, 25% to 35% seen once, with around 13% in the top ten. Sequencing was performed on cultured CD8+ T cells from PBMCs, taken from culture after CMV antigen stimulation. The receptors stem from a human donor in good health (CMV status not recorded). Some clones in this sample may be carry-over from other donors' samples.

The genes are TRBV19 and TRBJ1-1; D possibly corresponds to TRBD1 (5 bases). CDR3 size: 14 residues. Germline V gives CDR1 LNHDA, CDR2 SQIVND (reference sequence). Trimming removed 7 bases from V and 4 bases from J, with 16 bases in between. CDR3 DNA: TGTGCCAGTACCCTTCCGGGGGGGACCACTGAAGCTTTCTTT. Translating it yields CASTLPGGTTEAFF. The full variable domain, with the rest looked up from reference TRBV19 and TRBJ1-1, is DGGITQSPKYLFRKEGQNVTLSCEQNLNHDAMYWYRQDPGQGLRLIYYSQIVNDFQKGDIAEGYSVSREKKESFPLTVTSAQKNPTAFYLCASTLPGGTTEAFFGQGTRLTVV.

This chain links TRBV19 with TRBJ1-1; D is perhaps TRBD1 (5 bases). Trimming took off 0 bases at V and 3 bases at J, with 8 bases between the two ends. From germline, CDR1 is LNHDA and CDR2 SQIVND (reference sequence). The CDR3 totals 14 residues. The CDR3, as DNA: TGTGCCAGTAGTATAGAGGGGCTTTACACTGAAGCTTTCTTT. Translated: CASSIEGLYTEAFF.

The V call is TRBV2, the J call TRBJ2-4, with D possibly TRBD1 on 6 matching bases. This CDR3 has 16 residues. The germline gives CDR1 SNHLY, CDR2 FYNNEI. Trimming left V 10 bases short and J 3 bases short, with 22 bases between. The CDR3 loop is CATLHRARDGKNIQYF. For the CDR3, the DNA is TGTGCCACCCTGCACAGGGCTAGAGACGGCAAAAACATTCAGTACTTC.

The genes are TRBV29-1 and TRBJ2-1, with D possibly matching TRBD1 (7 bases). CDR3 length equals 15 residues. The germline V gene has CDR1 SQVTM and CDR2 ANQGSEA. With 4 bases removed from V and 8 bases from J, the gap between germline ends came to 21 bases. Here the CDR3 DNA reads TGCAGCGTTGCCGGCGGGACAGTGGGAAACTATGAGCAGTTCTTC. It encodes CSVAGGTVGNYEQFF.

The chain combines TRBV7-6 with TRBJ2-3; 8 nucleotides agree with TRBD2. This CDR3 spans 15 amino acids. Unmatched junction bases numbered 4, after V lost 1 base and J lost 4 bases. Germline V gene data show CDR1 as SGHVS and CDR2 as FNYEAQ. The CDR3 region has the DNA TGTGCCAGCAGCTTAGGCGGGGGGACATCAGATACGCAGTATTTT. Translated, it gives CASSLGGGTSDTQYF.

The rearrangement joins TRBV5-4 to TRBJ1-1; tentative D call: TRBD1 (5 bases). The CDR3 totals 13 residues. The ends were cut back, 4 bases at V and 5 bases at J, with 12 bases in the middle. CDR1 and CDR2 (germline): SGHNT, YYREEE (reference sequence). Here the CDR3 reads CASSGTGHTEAFF. The CDR3 bases are TGTGCCAGCAGCGGAACAGGTCATACTGAAGCTTTCTTT.

This clonotype was picked up many times. This chain uses TRBV7-2 with TRBJ2-7, with a possible D match to TRBD1 (6 bases). Trimming removed 1 base at V and 6 bases at J, with 13 bases between. CDR1 SGHTA and CDR2 FQGNSA come from the germline V gene. The CDR3 extends over 14 amino acids. The CDR3 region is CASSLGATGVEQYV. The CDR3 nucleotides read TGTGCCAGCAGCTTAGGGGCGACAGGCGTCGAGCAGTACGTC.

This chain connects TRBV19 to TRBJ1-1; TRBD1 matches 7 bases. The CDR3 is made up of 14 amino acids. Germline CDR1 and CDR2: LNHDA and SQIVND (reference sequence). V lost 6 bases to trimming and J lost 5 bases; unmatched junction nucleotides: 9. The CDR3 region has the DNA TGTGCCAGTAGCGCCGACAGGGTCTGGACTGAAGCTTTCTTT. This encodes CASSADRVWTEAFF.

Only a few counts were recorded for this clonotype. The CDR3 region has the DNA TGTGCCAGCAGTGCCTCCCCCTGGACTGGGAGCACAGATACGCAGTATTTT. This sequence encodes CASSASPWTGSTDTQYF. V gene TRBV2 combines with J gene TRBJ2-3; the D gene is possibly TRBD2 (5 bases). From germline, CDR1 is SNHLY and CDR2 FYNNEI. This CDR3 comprises 17 residues. Trimming cost V 4 bases and J 0 bases, with 17 bases left between them.

The chain is built from TRBV19 and TRBJ1-1, with D perhaps TRBD1 (6 bases). The CDR3 has 14 amino acids. V lost 7 bases, J lost 4 bases, and 16 bases lay in between. In germline, CDR1 is LNHDA, CDR2 SQIVND (reference sequence). The CDR3 loop is CASNLGGAGTEAFF. In DNA form, the CDR3 reads TGTGCCAGTAATCTGGGGGGGGCTGGCACTGAAGCTTTCTTT.

The chain couples TRBV28 to TRBJ2-7; a possible D gene is TRBD1 (6 bases). Germline-derived CDR1 and CDR2 are MDHEN and SYDVKM. The CDR3 length is 12 residues. V shed 9 bases and J shed 5 bases, with 14 bases lying between them. In DNA form, the CDR3 reads TGTGCCAGTAATACAGGGACCGACGAGCAGTACGTC. Protein: CASNTGTDEQYV.

The J gene is TRBJ2-2, the V gene TRBV19; D is possibly TRBD2 (6 bases). Germline V CDR1 and CDR2: LNHDA, SQIVND (reference sequence). V lost 6 bases and J 7 bases, leaving 12 bases between the germline ends. This CDR3 has 13 residues. DNA of the CDR3: TGTGCCAGTAGCCCACGGGGGAACGGGGAGCTGTTTTTT. Amino acids: CASSPRGNGELFF.

V gene TRBV6-1 combines with J gene TRBJ2-2; D may be TRBD2 (6 bases). This CDR3 is 17 amino acids long. Deletions cut 6 bases from V and 0 bases from J, with 17 bases between. The germline V gene has CDR1 MNHNS and CDR2 SASEGT. The CDR3 region is CASSPFWGGANTGELFF. As DNA, the CDR3 is TGTGCCAGCAGCCCCTTCTGGGGCGGGGCGAACACCGGGGAGCTGTTTTTT.

The rearrangement uses TRBV15 and TRBJ2-1; a possible D gene is TRBD2 (5 bases). This CDR3 is 13 amino acids long. Germline CDR1 is LNHNV and CDR2 is YYDKDF (reference sequence). V shed 0 bases and J shed 9 bases, with 9 bases lying between them. The CDR3 loop reads CATSRDLASEQFF. The DNA of the CDR3 is TGTGCCACCAGCAGAGATCTAGCTAGTGAGCAGTTCTTC. Together with reference TRBV15 and TRBJ2-1, the CDR3 gives the full variable domain: DAMVIQNPRYQVTQFGKPVTLSCSQTLNHNVMYWYQQKSSQAPKLLFHYYDKDFNNEADTPDNFQSRRPNTSFCFLDIRSPGLGDTAMYLCATSRDLASEQFFGPGTRLTVL.

CDR3 DNA: TGTGCCGGAATAACAGGGAACACTGAAGCTTTCTTT. It yields the protein CAGITGNTEAFF. The V gene is TRBV6-5, the J gene TRBJ1-1, with D possibly being TRBD1 (5 bases). The CDR3 spans 12 residues. The V gene lost 11 bases and the J gene lost 1 base, with 11 bases spanning the gap. The V gene's germline CDR1 is MNHEY and CDR2 SVGAGI.